A single sample is the source of the 8 T cell receptor beta chains below, sequenced in a study of OX40 agonist ivuxolimab in advanced cancers. Clones were sequenced by immunoSEQ multiplex PCR, and TCRdb holds only the in-frame ones, with some missing. The sample includes 75,000 to 95,000 clones, about nine tenths of them seen just once. The sequenced sample was CD4+ or CD8+ T cells sorted from blood, obtained in a trial of the OX40 agonist ivuxolimab. The receptor source for this set is an adult with an advanced solid tumor such as melanoma, head and neck, liver or kidney cancer.

This sequence joins TRBV14 and TRBJ2-7; D possibly corresponds to TRBD2 (7 bases). CDR1 is SGHDN, CDR2 FVKESK, per germline. V was clipped by 4 bases and J by 3 bases, with 16 bases between them. The length of the CDR3 is 15 residues. The CDR3 nucleotides read TGTGCCAGCAGCCCCCGGGGGGCCCCTGGCTACGAGCAGTACTTC. It translates to CASSPRGAPGYEQYF.

The chain combines TRBV2 with TRBJ2-2, with 11 bases matching TRBD1. The trim removed 8 bases at V and 7 bases at J, leaving 15 bases unmatched. The CDR3 extends over 17 amino acids. CDR1 and CDR2 (germline): SNHLY, FYNNEI. CDR3 sequence (DNA): TGTGCCAGCCACCCTCGACGGACAGGGGGCATGATCGGGGAGCTGTTTTTT. It is translated as CASHPRRTGGMIGELFF.

The chain recombines TRBV18 with TRBJ1-3; no definite D call. Looked up from germline, CDR1 is KGHSH and CDR2 is LQKENI. This CDR3 region has 15 residues. V was shortened by 4 bases and J by 4 bases, with 14 bases between the two germline ends. For the CDR3, the DNA is TGTGCCAGCTCACAAGTAAAGCTGCGGGGAAACACCATATATTTT. Its translation: CASSQVKLRGNTIYF. The whole variable domain, remainder taken from reference TRBV18 and TRBJ1-3, is NAGVMQNPRHLVRRRGQEARLRCSPMKGHSHVYWYRQLPEEGLKFMVYLQKENIIDESGMPKERFSAEFPKEGPSILRIQQVVRGDSAAYFCASSQVKLRGNTIYFGEGSWLTVV.

The V call is TRBV28, the J call TRBJ1-3; D is unclear. Germline V gene sequence: CDR1 MDHEN, CDR2 SYDVKM. The CDR3 totals 16 residues. V lost 10 bases and J lost 0, with 19 bases in between. CDR3 bases: TGTGCCACCACTCCTGGACTGGGAAGCTCTGGAAACACCATATATTTT. It encodes CATTPGLGSSGNTIYF. Together with reference TRBV28 and TRBJ1-3, the CDR3 gives the full variable domain: DVKVTQSSRYLVKRTGEKVFLECVQDMDHENMFWYRQDPGLGLRLIYFSYDVKMKEKGDIPEGYSVSREKKERFSLILESASTNQTSMYLCATTPGLGSSGNTIYFGEGSWLTVV.

The chain recombines TRBV5-6 with TRBJ2-2; D is unresolved. Germline V gene data show CDR1 as SGHDT and CDR2 as YYEEEE. The CDR3 totals 14 residues. V was clipped by 1 base and J by 2 bases, with 6 bases between them. The CDR3 loop reads CASSLHVNTGELFF. For the CDR3, the DNA is TGTGCCAGCAGCTTGCACGTTAACACCGGGGAGCTGTTTTTT.

This clone appeared a single time. The gene calls are TRBV5-6 and TRBJ1-1; 7 bases align to TRBD1. The V gene end was trimmed by 2 bases and the J gene end by 4 bases; junction bases not matched to a gene: 14. Germline V gene sequence: CDR1 SGHDT, CDR2 YYEEEE. This CDR3 contains 17 residues. In nucleotides, the CDR3 is TGTGCCAGCAGCTTTAAGGGGGCTTCTAGGCTTCTCACTGAAGCTTTCTTT. It is translated as CASSFKGASRLLTEAFF.

The V and J genes are TRBV10-2 and TRBJ2-5; D is possibly TRBD1 (5 bases). Germline V gives CDR1 WSHSY, CDR2 SAAADI. Between the trimmed V and J ends, which lost 6 bases and 5 bases, there was a span of 19 bases. The CDR3 has 15 residues. The CDR3 protein is CASSPDSLRQETQYF. In DNA form, the CDR3 reads TGCGCCAGCAGCCCAGACAGCCTGCGCCAGGAGACCCAGTACTTC.

The chain employs TRBV11-3 and TRBJ2-1; maybe TRBD1 (6 bases). The CDR3 contains 15 residues. Trimming took off 2 bases at V and 2 bases at J, with 10 bases between the two ends. Germline V gives CDR1 SGHNT, CDR2 YENEEA. The CDR3 bases are TGTGCCAGCAGCTTACAAGGGGGAACCTACAATGAGCAGTTCTTC. Translating gives CASSLQGGTYNEQFF.